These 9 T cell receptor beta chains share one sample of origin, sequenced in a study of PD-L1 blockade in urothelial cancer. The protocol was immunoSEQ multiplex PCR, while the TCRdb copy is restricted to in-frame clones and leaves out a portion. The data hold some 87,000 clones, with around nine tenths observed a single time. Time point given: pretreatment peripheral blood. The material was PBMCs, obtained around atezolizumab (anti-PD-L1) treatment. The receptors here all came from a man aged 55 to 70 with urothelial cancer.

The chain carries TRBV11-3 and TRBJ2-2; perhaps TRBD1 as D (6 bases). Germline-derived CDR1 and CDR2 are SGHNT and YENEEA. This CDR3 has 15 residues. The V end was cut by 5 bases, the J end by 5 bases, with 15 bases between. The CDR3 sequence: CASSPPGVGTGELFF. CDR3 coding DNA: TGTGCCAGCAGCCCCCCAGGGGTTGGGACCGGGGAGCTGTTTTTT.

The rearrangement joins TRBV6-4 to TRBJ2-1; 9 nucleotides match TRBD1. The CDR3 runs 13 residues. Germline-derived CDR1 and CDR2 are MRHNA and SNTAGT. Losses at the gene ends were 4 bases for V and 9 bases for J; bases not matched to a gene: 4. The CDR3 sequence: CASSAAQGAEQFF. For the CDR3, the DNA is TGTGCCAGCAGTGCAGCACAGGGGGCTGAGCAGTTCTTC.

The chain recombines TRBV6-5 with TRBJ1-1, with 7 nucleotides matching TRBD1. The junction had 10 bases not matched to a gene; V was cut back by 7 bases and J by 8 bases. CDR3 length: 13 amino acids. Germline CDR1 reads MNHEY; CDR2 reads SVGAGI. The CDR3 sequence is CASNRGGGREAFF. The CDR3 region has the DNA TGTGCCAGCAACCGTGGAGGGGGCAGGGAAGCTTTCTTT.

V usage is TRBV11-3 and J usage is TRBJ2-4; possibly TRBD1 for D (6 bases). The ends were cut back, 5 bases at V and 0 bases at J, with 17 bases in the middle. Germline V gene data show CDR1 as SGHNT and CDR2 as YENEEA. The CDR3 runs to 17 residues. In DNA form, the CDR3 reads TGTGCCAGCAGCCTGGGACAAACTATAATAGCCAAAAACATTCAGTACTTC. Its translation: CASSLGQTIIAKNIQYF.

CDR3 DNA: TGCAGCGTTGAAGAAGGGGGCGAGCAGTACTTC. Encoded protein: CSVEEGGEQYF. The rearrangement uses TRBV29-1 and TRBJ2-7, with a possible D match to TRBD1 (6 bases). V shed 0 bases and J shed 6 bases, with 6 bases lying between them. CDR1 and CDR2 (germline): SQVTM, ANQGSEA. The CDR3 totals 11 residues.

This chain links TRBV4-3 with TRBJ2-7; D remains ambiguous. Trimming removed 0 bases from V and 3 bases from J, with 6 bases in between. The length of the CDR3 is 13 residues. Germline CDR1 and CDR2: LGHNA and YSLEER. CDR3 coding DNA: TGCGCCAGCAGCCAAGAACAGCTCTACGAGCAGTACTTC. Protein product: CASSQEQLYEQYF.

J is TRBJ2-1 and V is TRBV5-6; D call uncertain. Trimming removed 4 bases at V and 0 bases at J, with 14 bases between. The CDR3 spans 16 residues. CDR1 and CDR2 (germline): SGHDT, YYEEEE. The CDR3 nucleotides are TGTGCCAGCAGCCGACTCGGCCCGAGCTCCTACAATGAGCAGTTCTTC. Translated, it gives CASSRLGPSSYNEQFF.

CDR3 residues: CASSFGLAGTGTGELFF. The DNA of the CDR3 is TGTGCCAGCAGCTTTGGACTAGCGGGGACGGGCACCGGGGAGCTGTTTTTT. This chain connects TRBV11-1 to TRBJ2-2, with 12 positions matching TRBD2. V shed 3 bases and J 4 bases; nucleotides not matched to a gene: 6. Germline V lookup: CDR1 SGHAT, CDR2 FQDESV (reference sequence). The CDR3 sequence is 17 residues long.

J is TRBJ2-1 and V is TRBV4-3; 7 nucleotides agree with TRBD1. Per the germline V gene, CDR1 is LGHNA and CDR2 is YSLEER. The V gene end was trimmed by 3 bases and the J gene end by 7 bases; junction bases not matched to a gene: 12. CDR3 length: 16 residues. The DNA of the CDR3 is TGCGCCAGCAGCCAGGACCCGACAGGGAAGGGTAATGAGCAGTTCTTC. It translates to CASSQDPTGKGNEQFF.